Listed below are T cell receptor beta chains from one sample, sequenced in a study of beta chain features in type 1 diabetes. Using immunoSEQ multiplex PCR, the repertoire was profiled, and TCRdb retains in-frame clones only, with some absent. The sample contains roughly 250,000 clones, 9% to 10% of which appear only once. Sequencing used naive CD4+ T cells from blood. The receptors derive from a young woman in good health. Each CDR3 is given with its conserved first and last residue. A D gene is named only where the DNA matches it firmly. Expanded clones are given a class, and other clones once, few, many or no size at all.

>TRBV30|few|.|TRBJ1-4
TGTGCCTGGCGTCTCAGGGGCGAAAAACTGTTTTTT
CAWRLRGEKLFF
>TRBV30|few|TRBD1|TRBJ1-4
TGTGCCTGGAGCCTGATGAGGGACAGAAATGAAAAACTGTTTTTT
CAWSLMRDRNEKLFF
>TRBV21-1|.|.|TRBJ2-3
TGTGCCAGCAACAGCCCAGTCACAGATACGCAGTATTTT
CASNSPVTDTQYF
>TRBV5-8|.|.|TRBJ2-1
TGTGCCAGCAGCTTGGTATCAGGGGCCTACAATGAGCAGTTCTTC
CASSLVSGAYNEQFF
>TRBV5-8|once|.|TRBJ2-5
TGTGCCAGCAGCTTTTTGGGCCAGGGAGAGACCCAGTACTTC
CASSFLGQGETQYF
>TRBV2|few|TRBD2|TRBJ2-1
TGTGCCAGCAGAGGGACTAGCGGATTCTCCTACAATGAGCAGTTCTTC
CASRGTSGFSYNEQFF
>TRBV14|few|.|TRBJ1-1
TGTGCCAGCAGCCAGATAGATACAAAGACAGAGATCTTT
CASSQIDTKTEIF
>TRBV30|many|.|TRBJ1-1
TGTGCCTGGAGGAAAGACAGCTTAAACATGAACACTGAAGCTTTCTTT
CAWRKDSLNMNTEAFF
>TRBV6-1|few|TRBD1|TRBJ1-4
TGTGCCAGCAGTGAGACAGGGGCAGCTAATGAAAAACTGTTTTTT
CASSETGAANEKLFF
>TRBV5-1|few|.|TRBJ1-3
TGCGCCAGCAGCCTGGAGGCGGGTAGTGGAAACACCATATATTTT
CASSLEAGSGNTIYF
>TRBV2|few|.|TRBJ1-5
TGTGCCAGCAGGGAGTTGAAGTCTGGGCCCCAGCATTTT
CASRELKSGPQHF
>TRBV19|.|.|TRBJ1-2
TGTGCCAGGGAAAGGGGCGGCTACACCTTC
CARERGGYTF
>TRBV28|few|TRBD1|TRBJ2-7
TGTGCCAGCAGCCGAACAGGGGGAGTCGGCGAGTGGTACTTC
CASSRTGGVGEWYF
>TRBV11-2|few|.|TRBJ2-7
TGTGCCAGCAGCCCCAGAGGTGCTCTTAGTGGCGAGCAGTACTTC
CASSPRGALSGEQYF
>TRBV27|few|.|TRBJ1-1
TGTGCCAGCAGTTTTCGGGGAGTGAACACTGAAGCTTTCTTT
CASSFRGVNTEAFF
>TRBV4-1|.|.|TRBJ1-4
TGCGCCAGCAGGCACGCGGGGCAAAATGAAAAACTGTTTTTT
CASRHAGQNEKLFF
>TRBV6-1|few|.|TRBJ1-1
TGTGCCAGCAGTGAAGCCAGGGGCACTGAAGCTTTCTTT
CASSEARGTEAFF